This entry features one T cell receptor (beta chain) sequence. Antigen: not known. This record belongs to a study of cytomegalovirus exposure and HLA in healthy donors. Across the whole study: Of 300 to 500 genotyped donors, roughly 80% clustered with self-reported Caucasian donors.

Study observations and caveats: Most sequenced TCRs were rare (though some public TCRs occurred in many donors).

Primers: 60 Vbeta forward and 13 Jbeta reverse. Sequencing was performed with immunoSEQ multiplex PCR; in TCRdb, only in-frame clones are kept and a portion is missing. This sample yields around 91,000 clones, of which roughly four fifths are seen a single time; approximately 4.2% belongs to the top ten. This CDR3 region has 15 residues. V was clipped by 9 bases and J by 0 bases, with 14 bases between them. Germline V CDR1 and CDR2: LNHDA, SQIVND (reference sequence). The sample comprised PBMCs. This receptor was identified in a woman in her thirties or forties in good health and CMV-seropositive. The rearrangement joins TRBV19 to TRBJ2-2; maybe TRBD1 (6 bases). The CDR3 loop reads CASGQGPANTGELFF. The CDR3 DNA follows: TGTGCCAGCGGGCAGGGGCCCGCGAACACCGGGGAGCTGTTTTTT.